This TCR beta chain was captured by sequencing in a study of immune heterogeneity within non-small cell lung tumors. The length of the CDR3 is 17 residues. CDR1 MGHRA and CDR2 YSYEKL come from the germline V gene. General study findings and limits: Both recurring identical dominant CDR3 beta clonotypes and site-unique high-frequency clones were observed across tumor sites within a patient. Significant yet moderate, the positive correlation between local T-cell clonality and local tumor mutational burden reached an R of approximately 0.3. Individual patients' high-frequency T-cell receptor beta clonotypes were largely distinct from one another.

Amplification of the TCR beta CDR3 was achieved through multiplex PCR with 32 V and 13 J primers. Each CDR3 protein gets one entry after TCRdb re-called the multiplex PCR reads with MiXCR. The sample lists about 3,100 distinct CDR3 sequences; 15% to 20% were seen once. Comment on this clonotype: Its antigen is not identified. A junction end diverges from the germline sequence, so it may reflect a read error.

Template material comprised bulk tumor genomic DNA at 450 to 650 ng per sample. Biopsies that were spaced far apart were taken, several per primary tumor, during surgery. Samples came from untreated patients having curative surgery for newly diagnosed non-small cell lung cancer. The donors had newly diagnosed non-small cell lung cancer and underwent surgery intended to cure it. The chain has TRBV4-1 and TRBJ2-7; 10 positions agree with TRBD2. This TCR came from a man aged 45 to 65 with non-small cell lung cancer. Sequenced material: lung tumor tissue. This CDR3 is CASNQDSLAGLKYEQYF. Written as DNA, the CDR3 is TGCGCCAGCAACCAAGATTCACTAGCGGGACTTAAATACGAGCAGTACTTC.